The 28 T cell receptor beta chains below come from one sample, sequenced in a study of blood T cell repertoires in COVID-19. Profiled with immunoSEQ multiplex PCR; TCRdb holds only in-frame clones, not every one. The sample lists about 240,000 clones; about 89% were seen once. The sample consisted of PBMCs or T cells enriched from blood (not recorded which). The receptors were sampled from a woman in her 30s who had recovered from COVID-19.

As for this clone: At one boundary the junction diverges from the germline segment, which might be a read error. The rearrangement uses TRBV7-2 and TRBJ2-7, with D possibly TRBD2 on 6 matching bases. Germline V gives CDR1 SGHTA, CDR2 FQGNSA. This CDR3 is 15 amino acids long. CDR3 nucleotides: TGTGCCAGCAGCTTCACTCCGGGACTCCAATCCCCCTGGAACTTC. Translated, it gives CASSFTPGLQSPWNF.

This CDR3 is CASSSSGTGINTEAFF. CDR3 nucleotides: TGTGCCAGCAGCTCCTCCGGGACAGGGATAAATACTGAAGCTTTCTTT. The rearrangement uses TRBV7-2 and TRBJ1-1; 9 nucleotides agree with TRBD1. The germline V gene encodes CDR1 SGHTA and CDR2 FQGNSA. V was pared by 4 bases and J by 5 bases, with 11 bases of the junction left unmatched. This CDR3 is built from 16 residues.

The V gene is TRBV14, the J gene TRBJ2-2; TRBD2 aligns across 11 bases. Unmatched junction bases numbered 9, after V lost 4 bases and J lost 2 bases. Germline V lookup: CDR1 SGHDN, CDR2 FVKESK. The CDR3 covers 18 residues. CDR3 region: CASSLISSGRPNTGELFF. In DNA form, the CDR3 reads TGTGCCAGCAGCCTTATTTCTAGCGGGAGGCCTAACACCGGGGAGCTGTTTTTT.

This chain joins TRBV28 and TRBJ1-5; TRBD1 is a possible D gene (6 bases). The CDR3 runs 16 residues. Trimming removed 6 bases at V and 6 bases at J, with 21 bases between. Germline V lookup: CDR1 MDHEN, CDR2 SYDVKM. The CDR3 bases are TGTGCCAGCAGGACTAGCGTGGGGGGCGGGGGTCAGCCCCAGCATTTT. This codes for CASRTSVGGGGQPQHF.

This clone occurred once. This rearrangement joins TRBV7-9 to TRBJ2-7, with a weak D call TRBD2 (5 bases). Germline assignment: CDR1 SEHNR and CDR2 FQNEAQ (reference sequence). This CDR3 is 13 amino acids long. V lost 2 bases and J lost 6, with 11 bases in between. DNA for the CDR3: TGTGCCAGCAGCTTACAATCGGCGGGCGAGCAGTACTTC. This sequence encodes CASSLQSAGEQYF.

The V call is TRBV6-2 or TRBV6-3, the J call TRBJ2-3; D call uncertain. CDR1 is MNHEY and CDR2 is SVGEGT in the germline V gene. The V end was cut by 2 bases, the J end by 1 base, with 10 bases between. This CDR3 has 15 residues. CDR3 nucleotides: TGTGCCAGCAGTTACCCCAGTACACGCACAGATACGCAGTATTTT. Translation gives CASSYPSTRTDTQYF.

This rearrangement joins TRBV28 to TRBJ2-5; D is perhaps TRBD1 (6 bases). Germline V lookup: CDR1 MDHEN, CDR2 SYDVKM. Trimming removed 5 bases from V and 4 bases from J, with 17 bases in between. The CDR3 has 15 residues. For the CDR3, the DNA is TGTGCCAGCAGTGAATTAGGGGGAACCTCAGAGACCCAGTACTTC. It codes for CASSELGGTSETQYF. Combining the CDR3 with reference TRBV28 and TRBJ2-5 gives the whole variable domain DVKVTQSSRYLVKRTGEKVFLECVQDMDHENMFWYRQDPGLGLRLIYFSYDVKMKEKGDIPEGYSVSREKKERFSLILESASTNQTSMYLCASSELGGTSETQYFGPGTRLLVL.

V usage is TRBV4-1 and J usage is TRBJ2-3; TRBD1 matches 8 bases. Germline values: CDR1 MGHRA, CDR2 YSYEKL. The CDR3 contains 16 residues. Trimming at V came to 1 base and at J to 3 bases, leaving 6 bases not matched to a gene. CDR3 nucleotide sequence: TGCGCCAGCAGCCAAGGGGACAGGCGGGTTACAGATACGCAGTATTTT. Protein sequence: CASSQGDRRVTDTQYF.

This chain links TRBV7-2 with TRBJ1-1; D unresolved. The CDR3 runs 14 residues. The V end was cut by 5 bases, the J end by 3 bases, with 13 bases between. Germline CDR1 reads SGHTA; CDR2 reads FQGNSA. CDR3 sequence: CASSTDPQYTEAFF. CDR3 DNA sequence: TGTGCCAGCAGCACCGACCCACAGTACACTGAAGCTTTCTTT.

The chain has TRBV23-1 and TRBJ1-1; maybe TRBD1 (6 bases). TRBV23-1 has ORF status, its function being uncertain. The CDR3 sequence is 20 residues long. V was pared by 2 bases and J by 1 base, with 26 bases between. The CDR3 bases are TGCGCCAGCAGTCAACAAAGGCCCTACAGGGCCGGGTTGAAGAACACTGAAGCTTTCTTT. Protein product: CASSQQRPYRAGLKNTEAFF.

The rearrangement joins TRBV9 to TRBJ2-1; the match to TRBD2 covers 11 bases. V shed 0 bases and J 4 bases; nucleotides not matched to a gene: 6. The V gene's germline CDR1 is SGDLS and CDR2 YYNGEE. The CDR3 spans 17 residues. CDR3 coding DNA: TGTGCCAGCAGCGTAGCGGCTAGCGGGAGGACTTACAATGAGCAGTTCTTC. Translating it yields CASSVAASGRTYNEQFF.

The J gene is TRBJ2-7, the V gene TRBV28, with D possibly TRBD2 on 5 matching bases. Trimming cost V 4 bases and J 6 bases, with 19 bases left between them. Germline V lookup: CDR1 MDHEN, CDR2 SYDVKM. CDR3 length equals 15 residues. CDR3 region: CASSSFLRARVEQYF. In DNA form, the CDR3 reads TGTGCCAGCAGTTCCTTTTTAAGGGCGCGGGTCGAGCAGTACTTC.

The genes are TRBV9 and TRBJ1-4; 12 bases agree with TRBD1. Looked up from germline, CDR1 is SGDLS and CDR2 is YYNGEE. CDR3 length: 16 residues. Trimming removed 0 bases from V and 7 bases from J; junction bases left unmatched: 4. CDR3 coding DNA: TGTGCCAGCAGCGTAGGGGACAGGGGGCTAGGTGAAAAACTGTTTTTT. Translating it yields CASSVGDRGLGEKLFF.

This clone was observed a few times. The rearrangement joins TRBV2 to TRBJ1-2; unclear D gene. Trimming took off 3 bases at V and 1 base at J, with 9 bases between the two ends. From germline, CDR1 is SNHLY and CDR2 FYNNEI. This CDR3 has 14 amino acids. The CDR3 region is CASSEAVNNYGYTF. The CDR3, as DNA: TGTGCCAGCAGTGAGGCAGTGAATAACTATGGCTACACCTTC.

V gene TRBV28 combines with J gene TRBJ1-5; maybe TRBD1 (6 bases). CDR3 length: 15 residues. The V and J ends lost 5 bases and 3 bases respectively, with 14 bases between them. Germline V CDR1 and CDR2: MDHEN, SYDVKM. The CDR3 nucleotides read TGTGCCAGCAGTAGCCTAACAGGGCTCAATCAGCCCCAGCATTTT. Encoded protein: CASSSLTGLNQPQHF.

A single count supports this clone. The rearrangement links TRBV20-1 to TRBJ2-7; D not resolved. There are 10 residues in the CDR3. Trimming shortened V by 6 bases and J by 4 bases, and 7 bases separated the two germline ends. The germline gives CDR1 DFQATT, CDR2 SNEGSKA (reference sequence). CDR3 sequence: CSARSYEQYF. The CDR3 DNA reads as TGCAGTGCCAGATCTTACGAGCAGTACTTC.

The chain couples TRBV27 to TRBJ1-2; D unresolved. The CDR3 contains 13 residues. Between the trimmed V and J ends, which lost 2 bases and 8 bases, there was a span of 12 bases. CDR1 is MNHEY, CDR2 SMNVEV, per germline (reference sequence). The CDR3 here is CASSLRTEEGYTF. Here the CDR3 DNA reads TGTGCCAGCAGTTTAAGGACGGAGGAAGGCTACACCTTC.

This rearrangement joins TRBV19 to TRBJ1-1; weak D call: TRBD1 (6 bases). The CDR3 loop spans 16 amino acids. The germline gives CDR1 LNHDA, CDR2 SQIVND (reference sequence). Trimming left V 6 bases short and J 3 bases short, with 20 bases between. The CDR3 bases are TGTGCCAGTAGAACTATGGGGGCCCGGGGTCACACTGAAGCTTTCTTT. Translated, it gives CASRTMGARGHTEAFF. The full variable domain, in which reference TRBV19 and TRBJ1-1 provide the parts outside the CDR3, is DGGITQSPKYLFRKEGQNVTLSCEQNLNHDAMYWYRQDPGQGLRLIYYSQIVNDFQKGDIAEGYSVSREKKESFPLTVTSAQKNPTAFYLCASRTMGARGHTEAFFGQGTRLTVV.

J is TRBJ2-2 and V is TRBV6-2 or TRBV6-3, with unresolved D. Trimming pared 2 bases from V and 5 bases from J, leaving 15 bases between. This CDR3 comprises 16 residues. Germline V gene sequence: CDR1 MNHEY, CDR2 SVGEGT. CDR3 DNA: TGTGCCAGCAGTTACCCCCCCCGGATGAGGACCGGGGAGCTGTTTTTT. Its translation: CASSYPPRMRTGELFF.

The V and J genes are TRBV27 and TRBJ1-6; D is perhaps TRBD1 (6 bases). Trimming took off 5 bases at V and 8 bases at J, with 13 bases between the two ends. Germline CDR1 is MNHEY and CDR2 is SMNVEV (reference sequence). The CDR3 is 14 residues long. The CDR3 loop reads CASSERDTYSPLHF. CDR3 in DNA: TGTGCCAGCAGTGAACGGGACACCTATTCACCCCTCCACTTT.

V and J are TRBV28 and TRBJ1-6, with 8 nucleotides matching TRBD1. Losses at the gene ends were 6 bases for V and 3 bases for J; bases not matched to a gene: 4. This CDR3 has 15 residues. Per germline, CDR1 MDHEN and CDR2 SYDVKM. CDR3 in DNA: TGTGCCAGCAGCCTCGGGACAGGCTATAATTCACCCCTCCACTTT. Its protein is CASSLGTGYNSPLHF.

The CDR3 DNA reads TGTGCCAGCAGCTCACAGGGAATCAGCTCTGGGGCCAACGTCCTGACTTTC. This translates into CASSSQGISSGANVLTF. The chain links TRBV25-1 to TRBJ2-6, with D perhaps matching TRBD1 (6 bases). Trimming removed 6 bases at V and 0 bases at J, with 15 bases between. Germline assignment: CDR1 MGHDK and CDR2 SYGVNS. This CDR3 has 17 residues.

The chain joins TRBV5-4 to TRBJ1-2; 7 positions match TRBD1. V shed 7 bases, J shed 0 bases, and the junction held 15 bases outside the gene matches. CDR3 size: 17 residues. From germline, CDR1 is SGHNT and CDR2 YYREEE (reference sequence). This CDR3 reads CASHWVGQRESNYGYTF. The CDR3 DNA is TGTGCCAGCCACTGGGTGGGACAGCGAGAATCTAACTATGGCTACACCTTC.

The V call is TRBV6-4, the J call TRBJ2-5; 9 bases are a match to TRBD1. With 4 bases clipped from V and 1 base from J, the junction kept 4 bases outside the gene matches. The V gene's germline CDR1 is MRHNA and CDR2 SNTAGT. The CDR3 length is 15 residues. As DNA, the CDR3 is TGTGCCAGCAGTGGGGAGGACAGGGGCCAAGAGACCCAGTACTTC. This codes for CASSGEDRGQETQYF.

The gene calls are TRBV6-2 or TRBV6-3 and TRBJ1-5; 9 bases are a match to TRBD1. Unmatched junction bases numbered 2, after V lost 0 bases and J lost 2 bases. Germline V gene data show CDR1 as MNHEY and CDR2 as SVGEGT. The length of the CDR3 is 16 residues. The CDR3 spells CASSYSGQGRNQPQHF. CDR3 DNA: TGTGCCAGCAGTTACTCGGGACAGGGTCGCAATCAGCCCCAGCATTTT.

As concerns this clone: The same CDR3 also results from other DNA sequences found in this sample. This chain links TRBV7-2 with TRBJ1-1; D is perhaps TRBD1 (6 bases). V lost 3 bases and J lost 3, with 8 bases in between. The length of the CDR3 is 13 residues. Germline lookup yields CDR1 SGHTA and CDR2 FQGNSA. The CDR3 spells CASSLTGDTEAFF. CDR3 nucleotide sequence: TGTGCCAGCAGCTTGACAGGAGACACTGAAGCTTTCTTT.

The rearrangement links TRBV18 to TRBJ1-2, with D perhaps TRBD1 (5 bases). The germline gives CDR1 KGHSH, CDR2 LQKENI. V shed 1 base and J shed 3 bases, with 12 bases lying between them. This CDR3 contains 15 residues. Here the CDR3 reads CASSPQVGGDYGYTF. CDR3 bases: TGTGCCAGCTCACCACAGGTCGGGGGTGACTATGGCTACACCTTC.

This clone appeared a single time. The chain has TRBV5-6 and TRBJ2-2, with D hard to call. The CDR3 is 16 amino acids. Germline V CDR1 and CDR2: SGHDT, YYEEEE. V was pared by 2 bases and J by 0 bases, with 11 bases between. The CDR3 nucleotides are TGTGCCAGCAGCTTCACTTCCCCATCGAACACCGGGGAGCTGTTTTTT. Translation gives CASSFTSPSNTGELFF.